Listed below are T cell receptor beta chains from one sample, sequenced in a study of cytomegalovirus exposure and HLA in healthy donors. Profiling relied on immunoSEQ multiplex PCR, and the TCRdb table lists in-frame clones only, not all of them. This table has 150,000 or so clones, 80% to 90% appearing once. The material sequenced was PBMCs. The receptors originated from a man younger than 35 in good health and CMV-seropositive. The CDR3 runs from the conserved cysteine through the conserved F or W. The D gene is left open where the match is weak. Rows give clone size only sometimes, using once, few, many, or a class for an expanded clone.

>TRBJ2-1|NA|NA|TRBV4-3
CASSQDSMGHNEQFF
TGCGCCAGCAGCCAAGATTCGATGGGGCACAATGAGCAGTTCTTC
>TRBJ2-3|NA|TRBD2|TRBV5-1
CASSPSGIGTDTQYF
TGCGCCAGCAGTCCTAGCGGGATCGGCACAGATACGCAGTATTTT
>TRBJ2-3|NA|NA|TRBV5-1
CASSSQGSTDTQYF
TGCGCCAGCAGCTCCCAGGGTTCGACAGATACGCAGTATTTT
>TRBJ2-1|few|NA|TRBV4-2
CASSQGAMGNEQFF
TGTGCCAGCAGCCAAGGGGCGATGGGCAATGAGCAGTTCTTC
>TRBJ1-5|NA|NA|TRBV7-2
CASSLGGDWSNQPQHF
TGTGCCAGCAGCTTGGGAGGTGACTGGAGCAATCAGCCCCAGCATTTT
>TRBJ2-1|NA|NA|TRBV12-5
CASASAYRANEQFF
TGTGCTAGTGCCTCAGCCTACAGGGCCAATGAGCAGTTCTTC
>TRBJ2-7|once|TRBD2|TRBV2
CASSALAGYNEQYF
TGTGCCAGCAGCGCACTAGCGGGGTACAACGAGCAGTACTTC
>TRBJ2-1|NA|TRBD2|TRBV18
CASSPTTLSGRGSYNEQFF
TGTGCCAGCTCACCGACCACCTTAAGCGGGAGAGGATCCTACAATGAGCAGTTCTTC
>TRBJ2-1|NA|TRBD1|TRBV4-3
CASSQDPDRGVYNEQFF
TGCGCCAGCAGCCAAGATCCGGACAGGGGTGTCTACAATGAGCAGTTCTTC
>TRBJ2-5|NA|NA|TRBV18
CASSPLQGRQETQYF
TGTGCCAGCTCACCACTGCAGGGTAGGCAAGAGACCCAGTACTTC
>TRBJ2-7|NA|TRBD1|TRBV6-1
CASSEAGGTGGREQYF
TGTGCCAGCAGTGAAGCTGGCGGGACAGGGGGCCGAGAGCAGTACTTC
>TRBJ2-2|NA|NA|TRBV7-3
CASSLITPGELFF
TGTGCCAGCAGCTTAATAACTCCAGGGGAGCTGTTTTTT
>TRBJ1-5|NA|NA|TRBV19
CASGPYLFDAPQHF
TGTGCCAGTGGCCCGTACCTTTTTGATGCGCCCCAGCATTTT
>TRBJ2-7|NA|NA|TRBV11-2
CASSPMGAEKYSYEQYF
TGTGCCAGCAGCCCTATGGGGGCGGAGAAGTACTCCTACGAGCAGTACTTC
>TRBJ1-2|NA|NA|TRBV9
CASSPGRTPNYGYTF
TGTGCCAGCAGCCCGGGGAGAACACCTAACTATGGCTACACCTTC